Listed here are 17 T cell receptor beta chains from one sample, sequenced in a study of CD8 T cells in ankylosing spondylitis. MiXCR, run by TCRdb on the 5' RACE reads, gives a single entry per CDR3 protein. This repertoire shows more than 150,000 distinct CDR3 sequences, 10% to 15% found once; its top ten account for roughly 9.6%. Input material: blood, either unsorted or a sorted T cell fraction (not recorded which). These receptor sequences come from a female donor with ankylosing spondylitis or in good health (not recorded which).

The CDR3: CSVGKGSSSYNEQFF. In nucleotides, the CDR3 is TGCAGCGTTGGCAAAGGTTCGAGCTCCTACAATGAGCAGTTCTTC. The chain links TRBV29-1 to TRBJ2-1; no definite D call. Germline-derived CDR1 and CDR2 are SQVTM and ANQGSEA. Deletions cut 4 bases from V and 0 bases from J, with 13 bases between. This CDR3 has 15 residues.

Many counts were recorded for this clonotype. The chain couples TRBV29-1 to TRBJ1-4; D might be TRBD1 (6 bases). The germline gives CDR1 SQVTM, CDR2 ANQGSEA. The CDR3 loop spans 15 amino acids. Trimming took off 7 bases at V and 3 bases at J, with 18 bases between the two ends. DNA for the CDR3: TGCAGCGCGAGGGGGAATTTGGGAGCTAATGAAAAACTGTTTTTT. Protein product: CSARGNLGANEKLFF.

The table lists this clonotype with a few counts. Written as DNA, the CDR3 is TGTGCCAGCAGTACTAGTAGCCGTGGAGATACGCAGTATTTT. Translating gives CASSTSSRGDTQYF. This rearrangement joins TRBV7-9 to TRBJ2-3; D perhaps matches TRBD2 (5 bases). The CDR3 contains 14 residues. Trimming took 6 bases from V and 5 from J, leaving 15 bases between them. The V gene's germline CDR1 is SEHNR and CDR2 FQNEAQ (reference sequence).

The chain recombines TRBV7-2 with TRBJ1-2; maybe TRBD1 (6 bases). The germline gives CDR1 SGHTA, CDR2 FQGNSA. This CDR3 has 15 amino acids. V lost 4 bases and J 5 bases, leaving 17 bases between the germline ends. The CDR3 is CASSSSTGRRYGYTF. The CDR3 DNA reads TGTGCCAGCAGCTCGAGTACAGGGCGTAGATATGGCTACACCTTC.

This clonotype came up many times. The V call is TRBV21-1, the J call TRBJ2-1. TRBV21-1 is reported as a pseudogene. This CDR3 is built from 15 residues. DNA for the CDR3: TGTGCCAGCAGCATCAAGCCAGAATCGTACAATGAGCAGTTCTTC. Its translation: CASSIKPESYNEQFF.

V and J are TRBV11-1 and TRBJ2-5; tentatively, D is TRBD1 (5 bases). V was trimmed by 0 bases and J by 4 bases, leaving 9 bases between them. The germline V gene has CDR1 SGHAT and CDR2 FQDESV (reference sequence). CDR3 length: 14 amino acids. The CDR3 sequence: CASSLAGRVETQYF. CDR3 DNA: TGTGCCAGCAGCTTAGCAGGCAGGGTAGAGACCCAGTACTTC.

This clonotype came up many times. The rearrangement links TRBV5-1 to TRBJ1-1, with 9 bases identical to TRBD1. The ends lost 5 bases at V and 5 bases at J; junction bases unmatched: 7. The germline CDR1 and CDR2 sequences are SGHRS and YFSETQ. The CDR3 sequence is 14 residues long. The CDR3 region has the DNA TGCGCCAGCAGGACAGGGGGGAGTGGAACTGAAGCTTTCTTT. Its protein is CASRTGGSGTEAFF.

This clonotype was detected many times. This chain joins TRBV10-3 and TRBJ2-7; D is undetermined. Trimming stripped 8 bases from V and 3 bases from J, with 11 bases between. CDR1 ENHRY and CDR2 SYGVKD come from the germline V gene. CDR3 size: 12 residues. The CDR3, as DNA: TGTGCCATCGGCCCCTATGACTACGAGCAGTACTTC. The encoded protein is CAIGPYDYEQYF.

The chain recombines TRBV6-1 with TRBJ1-2; TRBD1 is a possible D gene (6 bases). Trimming took 6 bases from V and 9 from J, leaving 20 bases between them. The CDR3 consists of 14 residues. Germline V CDR1 and CDR2: MNHNS, SASEGT. The CDR3 coding sequence is TGTGCCAGCAGGGGCCGGGACAAGTCCCCCAGCTACACCTTC. The encoded protein is CASRGRDKSPSYTF.

As for this clonotype: Being one base from a much bigger clone, this may be a read error. In DNA form, the CDR3 reads TGTGCCACCAGTGACGTGGACAGGGGGCGGAGCGAGCAGTACTTC. Its translation is CATSDVDRGRSEQYF. The chain combines TRBV24-1 with TRBJ2-7; TRBD1 aligns across 11 bases. CDR3 length: 15 residues. The germline gives CDR1 KGHDR, CDR2 SFDVKD. V was pared by 4 bases and J by 6 bases, with 7 bases of the junction left unmatched.

This clonotype was found a few times. The chain carries TRBV20-1 and TRBJ2-3, with 8 bases aligning to TRBD1. The germline V gene encodes CDR1 DFQATT and CDR2 SNEGSKA (reference sequence). There are 19 residues in the CDR3. Losses at the gene ends were 1 base for V and 3 bases for J; bases not matched to a gene: 18. The CDR3 reads CSARATLRGQGGRTDTQYF. The DNA for the CDR3 is TGCAGTGCTAGAGCCACGCTCCGAGGACAGGGTGGAAGAACAGATACGCAGTATTTT.

This chain uses TRBV4-1 with TRBJ1-1; D gene uncertain. The CDR3 consists of 16 residues. CDR1 and CDR2 (germline): MGHRA, YSYEKL. The ends were cut back, 0 bases at V and 0 bases at J, with 11 bases in the middle. The CDR3 loop reads CASSQDSQTLNTEAFF. The CDR3 DNA reads as TGCGCCAGCAGCCAAGATTCTCAGACCCTGAACACTGAAGCTTTCTTT.

Of note for this clonotype: The CDR3 end shows no conserved phenylalanine or tryptophan, and so a read error is likely. This chain connects TRBV20-1 to TRBJ1-1; D is uncertain. V was shortened by 1 base and J by 0 bases, with 9 bases between the two germline ends. The CDR3 has 14 residues. Germline V gene lookup returns CDR1 DFQATT and CDR2 SNEGSKA (reference sequence). CDR3 in DNA: TGCAGTGCTAGAGCGCAACTGATGAACACTGAAGCTTTCATT. Translated: CSARAQLMNTEAFI.

This clonotype was found many times. The J gene is TRBJ2-7, the V gene TRBV7-2; D might be TRBD1 or TRBD2, each matching 5 bases. V was shortened by 2 bases and J by 2 bases, with 16 bases between the two germline ends. CDR3 size: 16 residues. The germline V gene has CDR1 SGHTA and CDR2 FQGNSA. The CDR3, as DNA: TGTGCCAGCAGCTTAAGATCTGGGACGCTGACCTACGAGCAGTACTTC. Residues: CASSLRSGTLTYEQYF.

The J gene is TRBJ2-1, the V gene TRBV24-1; D may correspond to TRBD1 or TRBD2 (6 bases each). Germline-derived CDR1 and CDR2 are KGHDR and SFDVKD. The CDR3 extends over 15 amino acids. Between the trimmed V and J ends, which lost 3 bases and 5 bases, there was a span of 13 bases. CDR3 protein: CATSDPRGQDNEQFF. Here the CDR3 DNA reads TGTGCCACCAGTGATCCCCGGGGGCAGGACAATGAGCAGTTCTTC.

Here the CDR3 reads CASSLAIALGGTIQETQYF. The CDR3 nucleotides read TGTGCCAGCAGCTTGGCCATCGCTTTGGGCGGGACTATCCAAGAGACCCAGTACTTC. The rearrangement joins TRBV5-4 to TRBJ2-5; the match to TRBD2 covers 7 bases. Looked up from germline, CDR1 is SGHNT and CDR2 is YYREEE (reference sequence). V lost 0 bases, J lost 1 base, and 15 bases stayed unmatched. The CDR3 consists of 19 residues.

This clonotype was seen repeatedly, ten times or more. The chain uses TRBV5-8 and TRBJ1-3; D remains unclear. The ends were cut back, 2 bases at V and 0 bases at J, with 6 bases in the middle. The CDR3 consists of 14 residues. Germline V gene data show CDR1 as SGHTS and CDR2 as YDEGEE. The CDR3 nucleotides are TGTGCCAGCAGCTTACGTGACTCTGGAAACACCATATATTTT. It translates to CASSLRDSGNTIYF.